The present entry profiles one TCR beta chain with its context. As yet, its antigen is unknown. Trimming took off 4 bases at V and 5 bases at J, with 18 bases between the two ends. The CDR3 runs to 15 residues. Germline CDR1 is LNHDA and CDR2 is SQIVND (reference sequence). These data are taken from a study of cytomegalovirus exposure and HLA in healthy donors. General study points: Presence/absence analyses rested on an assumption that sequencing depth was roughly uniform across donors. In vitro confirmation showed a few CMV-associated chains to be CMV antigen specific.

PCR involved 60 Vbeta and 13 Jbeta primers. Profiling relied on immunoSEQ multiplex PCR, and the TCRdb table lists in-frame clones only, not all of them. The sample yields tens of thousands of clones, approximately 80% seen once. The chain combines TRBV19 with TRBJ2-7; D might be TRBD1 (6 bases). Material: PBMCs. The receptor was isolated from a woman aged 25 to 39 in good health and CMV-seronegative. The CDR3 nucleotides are TGTGCCAGTAGTACGCCCGGGACAATACGCGACGAGCAGTACTTC. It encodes CASSTPGTIRDEQYF.